The entry that follows covers one T cell receptor (beta chain) sequence. Its specificity is not known. The record originates from a study of PD-1 blockade in classical Hodgkin lymphoma. Broader study findings: While CD8+ TCR diversity did not rise significantly by C4D1, CD4+ TCR diversity did. The study found complete responders had baseline diversity similar to newly diagnosed patients. The repertoire differences lack a defined cause, possibly disease activity or prior therapy.

Per the germline V gene, CDR1 is SQVTM and CDR2 is ANQGSEA. V was clipped by 7 bases and J by 0 bases, with 11 bases between them. There are 13 residues in the CDR3. The sample's time point: cycle 4 day 1 (C4D1), after five to seven weeks of nivolumab. Relapse was seen in all patients after autologous stem cell transplantation, and brentuximab vedotin exposure was variable. Libraries were prepared by immunoSEQ multiplex PCR; TCRdb keeps only in-frame clonotypes and omits some of them. The table shows tens of thousands of clones, with around 79% occurring only once. The chain joins TRBV29-1 to TRBJ2-3; possibly TRBD1 for D (6 bases). This specimen consisted of peripheral blood mononuclear cells (PBMCs), obtained before the fourth cycle of nivolumab. The source is a human donor with classical Hodgkin lymphoma. CDR3 sequence reads: CSGDTTSTDTQYF. In nucleotides, the CDR3 is TGCAGCGGGGACACTACTAGCACAGATACGCAGTATTTT.